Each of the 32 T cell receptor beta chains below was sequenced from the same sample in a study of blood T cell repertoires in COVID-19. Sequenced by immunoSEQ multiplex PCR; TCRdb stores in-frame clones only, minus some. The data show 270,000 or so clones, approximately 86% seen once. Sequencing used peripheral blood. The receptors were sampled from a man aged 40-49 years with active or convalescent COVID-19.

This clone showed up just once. CDR3 sequence: CASSLQGPTDTQYF. The CDR3 DNA reads TGTGCCAGCAGCCTACAGGGGCCCACAGATACGCAGTATTTT. The J gene is TRBJ2-3, the V gene TRBV7-6; 7 nucleotides align to TRBD1. J was trimmed by 2 bases and V by 5 bases; bases with no gene match: 4. CDR1 and CDR2 (germline): SGHVS, FNYEAQ. CDR3 length: 14 residues.

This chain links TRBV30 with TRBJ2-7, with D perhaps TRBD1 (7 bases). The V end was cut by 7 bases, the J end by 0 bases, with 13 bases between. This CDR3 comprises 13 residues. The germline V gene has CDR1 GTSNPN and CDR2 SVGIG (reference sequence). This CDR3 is CASGGDSSYEQYF. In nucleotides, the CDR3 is TGTGCCTCCGGAGGGGACAGCTCCTACGAGCAGTACTTC.

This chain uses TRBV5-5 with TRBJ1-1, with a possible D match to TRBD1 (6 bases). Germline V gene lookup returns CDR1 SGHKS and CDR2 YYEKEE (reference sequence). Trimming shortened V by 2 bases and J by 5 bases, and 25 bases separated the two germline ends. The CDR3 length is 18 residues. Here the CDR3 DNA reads TGTGCCAGCAGCTTTTCCGCGCCGGGACAACAGATGGGTACTGAAGCTTTCTTT. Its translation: CASSFSAPGQQMGTEAFF.

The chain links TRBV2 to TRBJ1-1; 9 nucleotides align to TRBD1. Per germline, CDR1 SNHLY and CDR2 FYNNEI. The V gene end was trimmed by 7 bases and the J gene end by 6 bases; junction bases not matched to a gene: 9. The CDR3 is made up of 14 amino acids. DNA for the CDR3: TGTGCCAGCAACCTCGAGAGACAGGGGGCTGAAGCTTTCTTT. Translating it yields CASNLERQGAEAFF.

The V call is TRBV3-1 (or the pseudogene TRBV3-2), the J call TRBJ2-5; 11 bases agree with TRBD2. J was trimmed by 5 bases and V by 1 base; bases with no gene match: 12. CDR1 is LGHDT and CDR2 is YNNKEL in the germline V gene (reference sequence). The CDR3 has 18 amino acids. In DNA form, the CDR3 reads TGTGCCAGCAGCCAAGGCGGGCTAGCGGGAGGTCGGTTGGAGACCCAGTACTTC. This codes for CASSQGGLAGGRLETQYF.

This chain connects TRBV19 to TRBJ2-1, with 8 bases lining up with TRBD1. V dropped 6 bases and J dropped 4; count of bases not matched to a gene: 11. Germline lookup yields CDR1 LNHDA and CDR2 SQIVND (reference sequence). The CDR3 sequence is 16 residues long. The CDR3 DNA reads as TGTGCCAGTAGGAAGCAGACAGGGGCGATTTACAATGAGCAGTTCTTC. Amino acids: CASRKQTGAIYNEQFF.

CDR3 amino acids: CASSETSGTSYEQYF. CDR3 nucleotide sequence: TGTGCCAGCAGTGAGACTAGCGGAACCTCCTACGAGCAGTACTTC. The chain couples TRBV2 to TRBJ2-7; 9 bases map to TRBD2. With 3 bases clipped from V and 0 bases from J, the junction kept 3 bases outside the gene matches. The germline CDR1 and CDR2 sequences are SNHLY and FYNNEI. The CDR3 length is 15 residues.

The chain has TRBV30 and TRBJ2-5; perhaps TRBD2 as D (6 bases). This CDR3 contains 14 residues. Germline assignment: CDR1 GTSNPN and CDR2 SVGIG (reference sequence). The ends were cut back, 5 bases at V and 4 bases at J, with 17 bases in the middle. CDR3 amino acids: CAWAIGGLGETQYF. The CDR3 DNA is TGTGCCTGGGCGATCGGAGGGTTAGGAGAGACCCAGTACTTC.

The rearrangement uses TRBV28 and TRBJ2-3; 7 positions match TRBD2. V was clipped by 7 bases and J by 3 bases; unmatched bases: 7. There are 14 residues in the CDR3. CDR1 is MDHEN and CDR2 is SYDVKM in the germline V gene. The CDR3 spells CASTSTSKTDTQYF. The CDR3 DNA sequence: TGTGCCAGCACCTCGACTAGCAAGACAGATACGCAGTATTTT.

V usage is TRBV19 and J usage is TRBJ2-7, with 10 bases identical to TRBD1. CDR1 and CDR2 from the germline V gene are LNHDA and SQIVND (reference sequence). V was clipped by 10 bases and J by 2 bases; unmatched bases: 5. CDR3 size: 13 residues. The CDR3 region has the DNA TGTGCCACCCGGGACAGGGGAACCTACGAGCAGTACTTC. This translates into CATRDRGTYEQYF.

CDR3 in amino acids: CASSRVEGGNTEAFF. The DNA of the CDR3 is TGTGCCAGCAGCCGAGTCGAGGGTGGAAACACTGAAGCTTTCTTT. The chain recombines TRBV7-3 with TRBJ1-1; no definite D call. From germline, CDR1 is SGHTA and CDR2 FQGTGA. The CDR3 spans 15 residues. With 5 bases removed from V and 2 bases from J, the gap between germline ends came to 15 bases.

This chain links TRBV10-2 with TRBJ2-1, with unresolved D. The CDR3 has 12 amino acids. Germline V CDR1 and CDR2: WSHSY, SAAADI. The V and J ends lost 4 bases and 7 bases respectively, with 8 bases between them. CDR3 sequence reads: CASSGRENEQFF. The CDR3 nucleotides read TGCGCCAGCAGTGGAAGAGAGAATGAGCAGTTCTTC.

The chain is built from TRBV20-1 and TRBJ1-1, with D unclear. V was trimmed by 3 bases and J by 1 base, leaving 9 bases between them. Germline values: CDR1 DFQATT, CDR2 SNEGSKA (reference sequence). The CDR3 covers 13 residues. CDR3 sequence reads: CSASGGSNTEAFF. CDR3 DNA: TGCAGTGCTAGTGGAGGGTCGAACACTGAAGCTTTCTTT.

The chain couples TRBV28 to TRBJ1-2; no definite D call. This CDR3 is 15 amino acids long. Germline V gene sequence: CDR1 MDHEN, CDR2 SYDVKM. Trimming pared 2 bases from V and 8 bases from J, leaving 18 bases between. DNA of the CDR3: TGTGCCAGCAGTTTAAGCGCGGCCGAGGTGGAGGGCTACACCTTC. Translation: CASSLSAAEVEGYTF.

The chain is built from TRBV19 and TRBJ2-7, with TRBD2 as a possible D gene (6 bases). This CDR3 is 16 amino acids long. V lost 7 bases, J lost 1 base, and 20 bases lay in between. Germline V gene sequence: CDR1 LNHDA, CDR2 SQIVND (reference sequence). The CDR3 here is CASMGTGRGKSYEQYF. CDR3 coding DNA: TGTGCCAGTATGGGGACTGGGCGGGGAAAGTCCTACGAGCAGTACTTC.

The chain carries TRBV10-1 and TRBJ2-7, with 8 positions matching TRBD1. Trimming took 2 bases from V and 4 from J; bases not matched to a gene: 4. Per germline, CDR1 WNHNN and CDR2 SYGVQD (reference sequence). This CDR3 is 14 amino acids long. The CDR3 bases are TGCGCCAGCAGTGAGGCAGGGGGCGAATACGAGCAGTACTTC. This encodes CASSEAGGEYEQYF.

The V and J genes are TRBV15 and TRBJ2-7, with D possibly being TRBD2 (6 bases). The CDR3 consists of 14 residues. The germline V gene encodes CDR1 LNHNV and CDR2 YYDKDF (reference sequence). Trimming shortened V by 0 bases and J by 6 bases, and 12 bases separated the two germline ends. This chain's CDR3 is CATSRDRRAGEQYF. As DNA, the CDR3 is TGTGCCACCAGCAGAGATCGGAGGGCTGGCGAGCAGTACTTC.

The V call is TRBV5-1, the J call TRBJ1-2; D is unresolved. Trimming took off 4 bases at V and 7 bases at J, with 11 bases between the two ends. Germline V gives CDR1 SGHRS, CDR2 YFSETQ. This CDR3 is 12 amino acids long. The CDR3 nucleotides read TGCGCCAGCAGCACGGTTCGAGTTGGCTACACCTTC. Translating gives CASSTVRVGYTF.

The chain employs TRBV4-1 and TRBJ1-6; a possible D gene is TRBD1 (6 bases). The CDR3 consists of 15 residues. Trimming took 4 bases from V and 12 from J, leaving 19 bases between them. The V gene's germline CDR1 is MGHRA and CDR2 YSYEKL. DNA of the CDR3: TGCGCCAGCAGCCCCGGGACACAGGGCCTCGGACCCCTCCACTTT. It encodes CASSPGTQGLGPLHF.

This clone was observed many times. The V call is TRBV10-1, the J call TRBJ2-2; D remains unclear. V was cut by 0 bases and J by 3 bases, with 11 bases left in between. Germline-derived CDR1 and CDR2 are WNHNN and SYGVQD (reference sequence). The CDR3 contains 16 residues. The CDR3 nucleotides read TGCGCCAGCAGTGAGTCGATCTCACCGGACACCGGGGAGCTGTTTTTT. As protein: CASSESISPDTGELFF.

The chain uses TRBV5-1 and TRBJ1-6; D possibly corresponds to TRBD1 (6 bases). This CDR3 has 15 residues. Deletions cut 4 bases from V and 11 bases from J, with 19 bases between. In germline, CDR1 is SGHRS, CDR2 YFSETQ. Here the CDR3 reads CASSLTGQVPPPLHF. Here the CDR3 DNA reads TGCGCCAGCAGCCTCACGGGACAAGTCCCTCCACCCCTCCACTTT.

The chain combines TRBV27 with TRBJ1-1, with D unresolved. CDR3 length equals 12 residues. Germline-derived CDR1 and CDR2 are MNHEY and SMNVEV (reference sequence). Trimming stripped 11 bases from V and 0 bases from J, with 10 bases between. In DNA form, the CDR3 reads TGTGCCGGAGAAAGAATGAACACTGAAGCTTTCTTT. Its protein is CAGERMNTEAFF.

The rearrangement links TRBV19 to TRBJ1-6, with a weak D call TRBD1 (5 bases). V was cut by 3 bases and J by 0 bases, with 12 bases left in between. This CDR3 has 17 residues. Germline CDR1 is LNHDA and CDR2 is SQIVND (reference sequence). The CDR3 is CASSIGAGNSYNSPLHF. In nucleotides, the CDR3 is TGTGCCAGTAGTATTGGGGCAGGCAACTCCTATAATTCACCCCTCCACTTT.

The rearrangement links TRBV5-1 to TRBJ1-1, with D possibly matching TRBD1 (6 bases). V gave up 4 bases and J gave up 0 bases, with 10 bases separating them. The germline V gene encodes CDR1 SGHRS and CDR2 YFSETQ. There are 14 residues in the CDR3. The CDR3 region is CASSPGHLNTEAFF. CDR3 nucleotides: TGCGCCAGCAGCCCGGGACACTTGAACACTGAAGCTTTCTTT.

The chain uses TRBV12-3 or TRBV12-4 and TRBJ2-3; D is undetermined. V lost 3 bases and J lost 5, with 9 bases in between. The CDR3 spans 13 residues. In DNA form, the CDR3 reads TGTGCCAGCAGTTTGCGCCTCGGAGATACGCAGTATTTT. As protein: CASSLRLGDTQYF.

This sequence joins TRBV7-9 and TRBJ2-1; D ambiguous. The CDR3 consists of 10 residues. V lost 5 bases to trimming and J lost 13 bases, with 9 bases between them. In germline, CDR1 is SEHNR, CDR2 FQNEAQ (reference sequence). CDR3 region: CASSVEVQFF. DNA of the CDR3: TGTGCCAGCAGCGTTGAGGTTCAGTTCTTC.

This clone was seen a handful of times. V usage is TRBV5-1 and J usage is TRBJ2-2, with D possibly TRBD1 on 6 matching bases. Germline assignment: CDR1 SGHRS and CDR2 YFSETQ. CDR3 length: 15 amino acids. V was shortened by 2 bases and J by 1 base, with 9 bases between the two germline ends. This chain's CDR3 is CASSFGTMNTGELFF. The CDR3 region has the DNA TGCGCCAGCAGCTTCGGGACAATGAACACCGGGGAGCTGTTTTTT.

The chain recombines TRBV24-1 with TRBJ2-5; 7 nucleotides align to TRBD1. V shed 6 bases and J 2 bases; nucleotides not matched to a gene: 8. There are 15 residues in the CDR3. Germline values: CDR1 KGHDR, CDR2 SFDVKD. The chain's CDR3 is CATSSPGTAQETQYF. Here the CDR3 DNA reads TGTGCCACCAGTTCCCCCGGGACAGCACAAGAGACCCAGTACTTC.

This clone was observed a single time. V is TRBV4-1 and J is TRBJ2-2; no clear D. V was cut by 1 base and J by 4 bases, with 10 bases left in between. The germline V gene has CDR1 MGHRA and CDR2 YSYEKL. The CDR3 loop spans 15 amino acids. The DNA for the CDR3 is TGCGCCAGCAGCCAAGGGCCAACCCGCACCGGGGAGCTGTTTTTT. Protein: CASSQGPTRTGELFF.

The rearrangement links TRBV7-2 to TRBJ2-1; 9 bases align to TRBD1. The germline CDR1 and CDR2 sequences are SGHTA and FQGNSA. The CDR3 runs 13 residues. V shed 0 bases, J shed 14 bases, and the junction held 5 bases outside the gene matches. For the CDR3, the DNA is TGTGCCAGCAGCTTAGCACGGACAGGGGATGAGTTCTTC. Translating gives CASSLARTGDEFF.

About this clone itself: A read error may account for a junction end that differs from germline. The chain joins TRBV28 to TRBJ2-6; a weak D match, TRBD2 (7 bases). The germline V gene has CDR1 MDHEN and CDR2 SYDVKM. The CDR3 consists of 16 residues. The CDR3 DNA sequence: TGTGCCCGCAGGCCCCTGGGGGGGGGCGGGGCCAACGTCCTGACTTTC. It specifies CARRPLGGGGANVLTF.

CDR3 amino acids: CASSAGTGVVNEKLFF. As DNA, the CDR3 is TGTGCCAGCAGCGCCGGGACAGGGGTGGTTAATGAAAAACTGTTTTTT. This sequence joins TRBV7-9 and TRBJ1-4; 10 nucleotides align to TRBD1. This CDR3 comprises 16 residues. CDR1 and CDR2 (germline): SEHNR, FQNEAQ (reference sequence). V trimming: 5 bases; J trimming: 4 bases; junction bases outside the gene matches: 7.